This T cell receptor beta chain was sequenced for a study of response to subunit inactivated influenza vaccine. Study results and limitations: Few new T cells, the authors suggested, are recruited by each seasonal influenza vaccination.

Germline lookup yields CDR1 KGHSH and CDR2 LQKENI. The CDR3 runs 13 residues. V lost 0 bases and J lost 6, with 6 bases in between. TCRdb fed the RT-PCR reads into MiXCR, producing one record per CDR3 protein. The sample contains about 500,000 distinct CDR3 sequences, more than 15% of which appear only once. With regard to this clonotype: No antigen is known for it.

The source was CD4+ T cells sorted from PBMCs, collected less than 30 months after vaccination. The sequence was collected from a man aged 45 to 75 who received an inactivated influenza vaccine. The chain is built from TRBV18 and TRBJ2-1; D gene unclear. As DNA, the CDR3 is TGTGCCAGCTCACCACCCACTGGCAATGAGCAGTTCTTC. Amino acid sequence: CASSPPTGNEQFF.